This T cell receptor (beta chain) was captured by sequencing in a study of vaccination effects on CD4 cells after COVID-19. To note about this clone: Antigen specificity is unknown.

Pools of viral peptides were used by the ViraFEST assay to expand antigen-specific CD4+ T cells ahead of sequencing. It was after around 10 days of culture that CD4+ T cells were isolated. No vaccinee had earlier SARS-CoV-2 infection, and nucleocapsid antibodies were negative. The data were produced by immunoSEQ multiplex PCR, yet TCRdb's version contains in-frame clones alone and is incomplete. The data contain some 70,000 clones, over 70% of them seen just once; the ten biggest clones take up over 9%. The V gene lost 2 bases and the J gene lost 5 bases, with 12 bases spanning the gap. The CDR3 totals 14 residues. CDR1 is SEHNR and CDR2 is FQNEAQ in the germline V gene (reference sequence).

The receptor's source is a human donor who received a COVID-19 vaccine. Sequenced material: CD4+ T cells from PBMCs cultured with SARS-CoV-2 spike peptides, taken before COVID-19 vaccination. This chain connects TRBV7-9 to TRBJ1-2, with unresolved D. As DNA, the CDR3 is TGTGCCAGCAGCTTAATCGCGGTCGGATATGGCTACACCTTC. Translated, it gives CASSLIAVGYGYTF. The whole variable domain, filled in from reference TRBV7-9 and TRBJ1-2, reads DTGVSQNPRHKITKRGQNVTFRCDPISEHNRLYWYRQTLGQGPEFLTYFQNEAQLEKSRLLSDRFSAERPKGSFSTLEIQRTEQGDSAMYLCASSLIAVGYGYTFGSGTRLTVV.